One sample yielded the 5 T cell receptor beta chains listed below, sequenced in a study of PD-1 blockade in classical Hodgkin lymphoma. Clones were read by immunoSEQ multiplex PCR, and TCRdb kept only the in-frame ones, dropping some. Seen here are about 94,000 clones, approximately 92% observed once, and the top ten hold about 11%. Exposure to brentuximab vedotin varied, and each patient had relapsed following autologous stem cell transplantation. This specimen was peripheral blood mononuclear cells (PBMCs), taken before the second cycle of nivolumab. The receptors originated from a human donor with classical Hodgkin lymphoma.

Only a few counts were recorded for this clone. V is TRBV28 and J is TRBJ2-1, with D unresolved. CDR3 length: 15 amino acids. Trimming took 2 bases from V and 1 from J, leaving 9 bases between them. Germline loops: CDR1 MDHEN, CDR2 SYDVKM. The CDR3: CASSLVGRSYNEQFF. As DNA, the CDR3 is TGTGCCAGCAGTTTAGTGGGCCGATCCTACAATGAGCAGTTCTTC. The variable domain in full, with the rest retrieved from reference TRBV28 and TRBJ2-1, is DVKVTQSSRYLVKRTGEKVFLECVQDMDHENMFWYRQDPGLGLRLIYFSYDVKMKEKGDIPEGYSVSREKKERFSLILESASTNQTSMYLCASSLVGRSYNEQFFGPGTRLTVL.

A few counts support this clone. The chain combines TRBV10-3 with TRBJ2-2; D call uncertain. Looked up from germline, CDR1 is ENHRY and CDR2 is SYGVKD. The CDR3 totals 13 residues. V dropped 7 bases and J dropped 4 bases, with 10 bases sitting between them. The CDR3, as DNA: TGTGCCATCACGAAACCGGGCACCGGGGAGCTGTTTTTT. Residues: CAITKPGTGELFF.

This clone was seen only once. This sequence joins TRBV11-2 and TRBJ2-2; D gene ambiguous. Between the trimmed V and J ends, which lost 0 bases and 2 bases, there was a span of 10 bases. CDR1 SGHAT and CDR2 FQNNGV come from the germline V gene. CDR3 length: 16 residues. As DNA, the CDR3 is TGTGCCAGCAGCTTAGAAATAGGTGGAAACACCGGGGAGCTGTTTTTT. It is translated as CASSLEIGGNTGELFF. Full variable domain (remainder filled in from reference TRBV11-2 and TRBJ2-2): EAGVAQSPRYKIIEKRQSVAFWCNPISGHATLYWYQQILGQGPKLLIQFQNNGVVDDSQLPKDRFSAERLKGVDSTLKIQPAKLEDSAVYLCASSLEIGGNTGELFFGEGSRLTVL.

V is TRBV28 and J is TRBJ2-2; D remains unclear. CDR1 is MDHEN, CDR2 SYDVKM, per germline. V dropped 2 bases and J dropped 6 bases, with 7 bases sitting between them. There are 13 residues in the CDR3. CDR3 region: CASSLPWAGELFF. In DNA, the CDR3 is TGTGCCAGCAGTTTACCGTGGGCCGGGGAGCTGTTTTTT.

The chain couples TRBV18 to TRBJ1-2; 8 bases agree with TRBD1. From germline, CDR1 is KGHSH and CDR2 LQKENI. The CDR3 is 15 residues long. After removal of 0 bases from V and 3 bases from J, the junction contained 3 bases not matched to a gene. CDR3 residues: CASSPPQGADYGYTF. As DNA, the CDR3 is TGTGCCAGCTCACCACCGCAGGGGGCGGACTATGGCTACACCTTC.